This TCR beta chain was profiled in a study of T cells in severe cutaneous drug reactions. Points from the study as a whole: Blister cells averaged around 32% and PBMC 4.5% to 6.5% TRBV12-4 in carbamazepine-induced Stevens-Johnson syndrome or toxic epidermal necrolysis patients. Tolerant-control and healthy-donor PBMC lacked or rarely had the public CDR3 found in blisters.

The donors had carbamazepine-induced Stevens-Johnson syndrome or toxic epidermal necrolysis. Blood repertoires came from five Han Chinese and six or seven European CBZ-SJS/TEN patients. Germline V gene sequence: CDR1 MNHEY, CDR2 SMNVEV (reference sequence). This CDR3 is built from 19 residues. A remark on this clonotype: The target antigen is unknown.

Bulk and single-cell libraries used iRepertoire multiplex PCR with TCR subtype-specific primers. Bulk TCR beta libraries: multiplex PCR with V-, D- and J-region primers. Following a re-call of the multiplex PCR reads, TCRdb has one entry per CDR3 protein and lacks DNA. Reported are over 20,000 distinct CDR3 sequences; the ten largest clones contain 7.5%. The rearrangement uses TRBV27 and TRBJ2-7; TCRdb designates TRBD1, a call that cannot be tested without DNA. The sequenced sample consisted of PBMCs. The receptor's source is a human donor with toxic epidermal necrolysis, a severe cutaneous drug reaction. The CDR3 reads CASSLYRTGGPTSPYEQYF.